One sample yielded the 17 T cell receptor beta chains listed below, sequenced in a study of shared clonotypes between healthy human individuals. Measured with immunoSEQ multiplex PCR; TCRdb has only the in-frame clones, and not every one. The profile covers more than 850,000 clones, with about four fifths appearing a single time and about 0.52% taken by the ten largest. The sequencing input was memory CD4+ T cells from PBMCs. As to subset: CD45RA-negative fraction. These receptors were taken from a man aged 18 to 30 in good health. Some clones in this sample may be carry-over from other donors' samples.

This chain connects TRBV7-9 to TRBJ2-7; D might be TRBD1 or TRBD2, each matching 5 bases. The CDR3 sequence is 15 residues long. CDR1 and CDR2 from the germline V gene are SEHNR and FQNEAQ (reference sequence). V lost 5 bases and J lost 6, with 20 bases in between. The CDR3 sequence: CASSGRGPLRPEQYF. CDR3 coding DNA: TGTGCCAGCAGCGGCCGGGGCCCCCTCAGGCCCGAGCAGTACTTC.

A single count supports this clone. The rearrangement joins TRBV28 to TRBJ1-3; D is uncertain. There are 17 residues in the CDR3. The V gene's germline CDR1 is MDHEN and CDR2 SYDVKM. Trimming left V 5 bases short and J 0 bases short, with 17 bases between. CDR3 bases: TGTGCCAGCAGTGCATATGGGGTTGCCTTCTCTGGAAACACCATATATTTT. It is translated as CASSAYGVAFSGNTIYF.

The CDR3 here is CASSRATGVPDTQYF. The CDR3 nucleotides are TGTGCCAGCAGCCGAGCCACTGGAGTCCCAGATACGCAGTATTTT. V and J are TRBV28 and TRBJ2-3; D is undetermined. CDR3 length: 15 amino acids. CDR1 is MDHEN, CDR2 SYDVKM, per germline. With 6 bases removed from V and 4 bases from J, the gap between germline ends came to 17 bases.

The rearrangement joins TRBV5-4 to TRBJ2-5, with 12 bases lining up with TRBD2. Germline CDR1 reads SGHNT; CDR2 reads YYREEE (reference sequence). The CDR3 covers 16 residues. V gave up 4 bases and J gave up 4 bases; unmatched junction bases: 8. The CDR3 coding sequence is TGTGCCAGCAGCCCCGGACTAGCGGGGCTAGGAGAGACCCAGTACTTC. The encoded protein is CASSPGLAGLGETQYF.

The J gene is TRBJ2-7, the V gene TRBV7-8; D unresolved. The germline V gene has CDR1 SGHVS and CDR2 FQNEAQ. V lost 4 bases, J lost 0 bases, and 10 bases lay in between. The CDR3 is 14 amino acids. CDR3: CASSSQTGSYEQYF. The CDR3 DNA is TGTGCCAGCAGCTCCCAGACGGGCTCCTACGAGCAGTACTTC.

This clone was recorded only once. This sequence joins TRBV9 and TRBJ2-2; D may be TRBD2 (5 bases). This CDR3 comprises 14 residues. Germline lookup yields CDR1 SGDLS and CDR2 YYNGEE. V gave up 3 bases and J gave up 2 bases, with 8 bases separating them. The CDR3 sequence is CASSDRTNTGELFF. As DNA, the CDR3 is TGTGCCAGCAGCGACCGGACTAACACCGGGGAGCTGTTTTTT.

CDR3: CASSFLGLDTGELFF. As DNA, the CDR3 is TGTGCCAGCAGTTTTTTGGGGCTGGACACCGGGGAGCTGTTTTTT. The chain links TRBV28 to TRBJ2-2; D may be TRBD1 (5 bases). The V end was cut by 3 bases, the J end by 3 bases, with 11 bases between. Germline values: CDR1 MDHEN, CDR2 SYDVKM. The CDR3 runs 15 residues.

The rearrangement uses TRBV7-6 and TRBJ2-7; D may be TRBD2 (6 bases). Per the germline V gene, CDR1 is SGHVS and CDR2 is FNYEAQ. The CDR3 is 14 residues long. Deletions cut 0 bases from V and 2 bases from J, with 8 bases between. The CDR3, as DNA: TGTGCCAGCAGCTTAGCTAGCGGACCCTACGAGCAGTACTTC. This translates into CASSLASGPYEQYF.

Comments on this clone: The junction differs from germline at one of its ends, possibly a read error. This rearrangement joins TRBV29-1 to TRBJ2-7; tentative D call: TRBD2 (6 bases). This CDR3 has 12 residues. Germline V gives CDR1 SQVTM, CDR2 ANQGSEA. The CDR3 sequence is CSARDGTYEQCF. The CDR3 coding sequence is TGCAGCGCGCGGGACGGAACCTACGAGCAGTGCTTC.

V usage is TRBV4-3 and J usage is TRBJ1-5, with D possibly matching TRBD1 (5 bases). Trimming pared 0 bases from V and 5 bases from J, leaving 11 bases between. Germline loops: CDR1 LGHNA, CDR2 YSLEER. This CDR3 comprises 15 residues. DNA of the CDR3: TGCGCCAGCAGCCAAGATCGGGGGGGTTATCAGCCCCAGCATTTT. This encodes CASSQDRGGYQPQHF.

This sequence joins TRBV20-1 and TRBJ1-1; the D gene is possibly TRBD1 (6 bases). From germline, CDR1 is DFQATT and CDR2 SNEGSKA (reference sequence). This CDR3 has 11 amino acids. Trimming left V 8 bases short and J 6 bases short, with 13 bases between. The CDR3 sequence is CSIGQTAEAFF. The CDR3 DNA reads as TGCAGTATTGGACAGACGGCTGAAGCTTTCTTT.

This rearrangement joins TRBV11-2 to TRBJ2-7; 14 nucleotides match TRBD2. The V segment lost 2 bases and the J segment 3 bases; nucleotides outside the gene matches: 12. This CDR3 is built from 19 residues. Looked up from germline, CDR1 is SGHAT and CDR2 is FQNNGV. CDR3 sequence (DNA): TGTGCCAGCAGCTTAAAGGGGACTAGCGGGAGTGGGGGGGTCTACGAGCAGTACTTC. Protein: CASSLKGTSGSGGVYEQYF.

With regard to this clone: A much larger clonotype is one base distant, so this may be a read error. The CDR3 DNA sequence: TGTGTCAGCAGTTACCCCGTGGGGACAGTAGACGGCTACACCTTC. It yields the protein CVSSYPVGTVDGYTF. The rearrangement joins TRBV6-6 to TRBJ1-2, with 7 bases fitting TRBD1. This CDR3 has 15 amino acids. The germline V gene has CDR1 MNHNY and CDR2 SVGAGI (reference sequence).

The J gene is TRBJ1-1, the V gene TRBV19; D gene ambiguous. CDR1 LNHDA and CDR2 SQIVND come from the germline V gene (reference sequence). Deletions cut 4 bases from V and 4 bases from J, with 13 bases between. CDR3 length equals 14 residues. CDR3: CASSTYTAGTEAFF. Here the CDR3 DNA reads TGTGCCAGTAGTACGTACACAGCCGGCACTGAAGCTTTCTTT.

Only one count was recorded for this clone. J is TRBJ2-7 and V is TRBV6-1; TRBD2 aligns across 13 bases. This CDR3 is built from 16 residues. V dropped 2 bases and J dropped 3; count of bases not matched to a gene: 4. Germline V gene lookup returns CDR1 MNHNS and CDR2 SASEGT. The CDR3 here is CASSETRTSGSYEQYF. CDR3 nucleotides: TGTGCCAGCAGTGAAACCCGGACTAGCGGGAGCTACGAGCAGTACTTC.

The rearrangement links TRBV5-1 to TRBJ2-3; D not resolved. This CDR3 comprises 17 residues. V lost 0 bases to trimming and J lost 1 base, with 15 bases between them. Germline lookup yields CDR1 SGHRS and CDR2 YFSETQ. The CDR3 region is CASSLDPSSYRTDTQYF. The CDR3 DNA sequence: TGCGCCAGCAGCTTGGACCCCTCCAGCTACCGCACAGATACGCAGTATTTT.

The rearrangement joins TRBV2 to TRBJ2-3; perhaps TRBD1 as D (5 bases). CDR3 size: 14 residues. Trimming took 7 bases from V and 2 from J, leaving 13 bases between them. Germline V CDR1 and CDR2: SNHLY, FYNNEI. CDR3 nucleotides: TGTGCCAGCAAACAGGCAGGGCACACAGATACGCAGTATTTT. Translating gives CASKQAGHTDTQYF.